The subject of this entry is one T cell receptor (beta chain). This specimen comes from a study of shared clonotypes between healthy human individuals. Trimming took 7 bases from V and 0 from J; bases not matched to a gene: 6. This CDR3 spans 14 amino acids. Germline CDR1 reads ENHRY; CDR2 reads SYGVKD. Assay used: immunoSEQ multiplex PCR; TCRdb lists only in-frame clones, some missing. The data hold 2 million to 2.5 million clones, with nearly 97% observed a single time. The chain is built from TRBV10-3 and TRBJ2-7; 7 nucleotides line up with TRBD1. The specimen sequenced was naive CD4+ T cells sorted from blood. Regarding subset: CD45RA+ positively selected. The sequence was obtained from a man between 18 and 29 years old in good health. CDR3 coding DNA: TGTGCCATCAACACAGGGGCGAGCTCCTACGAGCAGTACTTC. Amino acids: CAINTGASSYEQYF.